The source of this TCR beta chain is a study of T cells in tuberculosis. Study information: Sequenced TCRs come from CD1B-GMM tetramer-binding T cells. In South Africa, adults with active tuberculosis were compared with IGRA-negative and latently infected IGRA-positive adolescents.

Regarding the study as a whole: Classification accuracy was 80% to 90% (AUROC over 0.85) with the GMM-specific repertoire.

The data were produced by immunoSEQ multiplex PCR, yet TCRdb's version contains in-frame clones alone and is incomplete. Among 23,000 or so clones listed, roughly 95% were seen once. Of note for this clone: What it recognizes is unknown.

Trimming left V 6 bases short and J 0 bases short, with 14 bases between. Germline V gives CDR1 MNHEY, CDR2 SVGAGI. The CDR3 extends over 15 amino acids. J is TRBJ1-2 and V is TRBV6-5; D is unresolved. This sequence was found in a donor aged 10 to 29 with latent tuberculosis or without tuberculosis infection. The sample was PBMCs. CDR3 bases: TGTGCCAGCAGCCGCGACACTCTGGCTAACTATGGCTACACCTTC. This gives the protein CASSRDTLANYGYTF.